This TCR beta chain originates from a study of T cells after yellow fever vaccination. Looking at the study overall: Preparation of fractions with low cell numbers was performed using SMART-Seq v4 Ultra Low Input. Study conclusions and caveats: Post-booster repertoires contained most primary-vaccination clones again (approximately 97% CD4, approximately 88% CD8).

This clonotype was found many times. Its target is unknown. The CDR3 has 14 residues. V dropped 4 bases and J dropped 4 bases, with 13 bases sitting between them. Germline-derived CDR1 and CDR2 are MDHEN and SYDVKM. TCRdb analysed the 5' RACE reads with MiXCR anew, one entry per CDR3 protein. Of hundreds of thousands of distinct CDR3 sequences in the sample, around an eighth were seen once. The starting material was PBMCs, obtained on the day of the yellow fever booster vaccination. The sequence came from a man aged 30-40 years who received the YFV17D yellow fever vaccine. This rearrangement joins TRBV28 to TRBJ2-5; D not certain. The CDR3 coding sequence is TGTGCCAGCAGTTCGGGCCTCCGGGCAGAGACCCAGTACTTC. Its translation is CASSSGLRAETQYF.